Listed here are 20 T cell receptor beta chains from one sample, sequenced in a study of breast tumors, draining lymph nodes, adjacent tissues. Axillary draining lymph nodes of breast cancer patients supplied the node samples. TCRdb used MiXCR to reprocess the multiplex PCR reads, holding one entry per CDR3 protein. The table lists about 230,000 distinct CDR3 sequences, approximately 30% of them singletons. The sequenced material came from axillary lymph node tissue. The receptors stem from a female donor with breast cancer. Some clones in this sample may be carry-over from other donors' samples.

The table lists this clonotype with many counts. This sequence joins TRBV20-1 and TRBJ1-6, with TRBD1 as a possible D gene (6 bases). Germline CDR1 and CDR2: DFQATT and SNEGSKA (reference sequence). The ends were cut back, 0 bases at V and 5 bases at J, with 14 bases in the middle. The CDR3 length is 16 residues. CDR3 sequence: CSARDMRAGDNSPLHF. CDR3 bases: TGCAGTGCTAGAGATATGCGAGCAGGGGATAATTCACCCCTCCACTTT.

There are a few counts of this clonotype. With a much larger clone just one base away, this may be a read error. The CDR3: CASSSRGTASDEQYF. DNA of the CDR3: TGTGCCAGCAGCTCTAGGGGGACAGCGTCGGACGAGCAGTACTTC. The chain combines TRBV11-3 with TRBJ2-7; 7 bases fit TRBD1. The V gene's germline CDR1 is SGHNT and CDR2 YENEEA. With V trimmed by 4 bases and J by 5 bases, 11 bases remained unmatched. The CDR3 has 15 amino acids.

Notes on this clonotype: The junction departs from germline at one end; a sequencing error may be responsible. V usage is TRBV11-2 and J usage is TRBJ1-4, with 7 bases aligning to TRBD1. From germline, CDR1 is SGHAT and CDR2 FQNNGV. The CDR3 runs 15 residues. CDR3 loop: CAGSPTTGVGEVLFF. CDR3 bases: TGTGCCGGCAGCCCCACAACAGGGGTGGGGGAGGTACTGTTTTTT.

There are many counts of this clonotype. V is TRBV27 and J is TRBJ2-7, with 10 bases lining up with TRBD2. The germline V gene has CDR1 MNHEY and CDR2 SMNVEV (reference sequence). Trimming cost V 5 bases and J 3 bases; bases outside gene matches: 7. The CDR3 covers 15 residues. Written as DNA, the CDR3 is TGTGCCAGCAGTCGGACGGCTAGCGGGAGCTACGAGCAGTACTTC. Its protein is CASSRTASGSYEQYF.

A remark on this clonotype: A much larger clone lies one base from this, so it may be a read error. The chain uses TRBV6-6 and TRBJ1-2, with unresolved D. The ends were cut back, 7 bases at V and 2 bases at J, with 11 bases in the middle. CDR1 is MNHNY, CDR2 SVGAGI, per germline (reference sequence). CDR3 size: 13 residues. The CDR3 protein is CASTLRQNYGYTF. The CDR3 nucleotides read TGTGCCAGCACCCTACGGCAAAACTATGGCTACACCTTC.

This clonotype showed up just a few times. This CDR3 reads CASSSGPGLAGGPGELFF. In nucleotides, the CDR3 is TGTGCCAGCAGCTCGGGACCGGGACTAGCGGGGGGACCAGGGGAGCTGTTTTTT. The genes are TRBV5-4 and TRBJ2-2; the match to TRBD2 covers 15 bases. This CDR3 is 18 amino acids long. Germline V gene lookup returns CDR1 SGHNT and CDR2 YYREEE (reference sequence). Trimming cost V 3 bases and J 8 bases; bases outside gene matches: 11. Complete variable domain (other parts from reference TRBV5-4 and TRBJ2-2): ETGVTQSPTHLIKTRGQQVTLRCSSQSGHNTVSWYQQALGQGPQFIFQYYREEENGRGNFPPRFSGLQFPNYSSELNVNALELDDSALYLCASSSGPGLAGGPGELFFGEGSRLTVL.

In this sample, this clonotype turned up many times. The chain employs TRBV6-1 and TRBJ1-5; D ambiguous. The CDR3 is made up of 12 amino acids. The V end lost 3 bases, the J end lost 11 bases, and 11 bases lay between the germline ends. Germline V gene lookup returns CDR1 MNHNS and CDR2 SASEGT. The CDR3 DNA reads TGTGCCAGCAGTGAGGGTTCTCGGGCCCAGCATTTT. Amino acid sequence: CASSEGSRAQHF.

CDR3 coding DNA: TGTGCCAGCAGTTTTAATAGCGGGGGAAAACTCGCAGATACGCAGTATTTT. Residues: CASSFNSGGKLADTQYF. This chain links TRBV11-1 with TRBJ2-3; 9 bases align to TRBD2. CDR1 and CDR2 (germline): SGHAT, FQDESV (reference sequence). The V segment lost 6 bases and the J segment 4 bases; nucleotides outside the gene matches: 14. The CDR3 loop spans 17 amino acids.

This clonotype was detected ten times or more. The gene calls are TRBV11-3 and TRBJ2-1; a possible D gene is TRBD1 (6 bases). CDR3 size: 14 residues. CDR1 and CDR2 from the germline V gene are SGHNT and YENEEA. V was cut by 6 bases and J by 3 bases, with 12 bases left in between. Here the CDR3 reads CASSTGTNYNEQFF. Written as DNA, the CDR3 is TGTGCCAGCAGTACCGGGACAAACTACAATGAGCAGTTCTTC.

In this sample, this clonotype turned up many times. This chain uses TRBV4-3 with TRBJ2-7; TRBD1 is a possible D gene (7 bases). Germline CDR1 and CDR2: LGHNA and YSLEER. The CDR3 loop spans 14 amino acids. Trimming removed 5 bases from V and 5 bases from J, with 16 bases in between. The CDR3 sequence: CASSSTGRRDEQYF. The CDR3 coding sequence is TGCGCCAGCAGCTCGACAGGGAGGCGCGACGAGCAGTACTTC.

The chain couples TRBV19 to TRBJ1-1; weak D call: TRBD1 (5 bases). Trimming pared 1 base from V and 4 bases from J, leaving 13 bases between. The germline CDR1 and CDR2 sequences are LNHDA and SQIVND (reference sequence). The CDR3 runs 15 residues. CDR3 sequence: CASSIVGGSGTEAFF. For the CDR3, the DNA is TGTGCCAGTAGTATAGTTGGGGGAAGCGGCACTGAAGCTTTCTTT.

The chain employs TRBV6-6 and TRBJ2-1; D possibly corresponds to TRBD2 (5 bases). The CDR3 is 15 amino acids. Trimming removed 6 bases at V and 0 bases at J, with 12 bases between. Germline V lookup: CDR1 MNHNY, CDR2 SVGAGI (reference sequence). CDR3: CASSPRASSYNEQFF. In DNA form, the CDR3 reads TGTGCCAGCAGCCCGAGGGCTAGCTCCTACAATGAGCAGTTCTTC.

The sample holds many counts of this clonotype. A much more abundant neighbour one base away suggests this may be a read error. This sequence joins TRBV29-1 and TRBJ1-5; D gene ambiguous. This CDR3 comprises 13 residues. CDR1 SQVTM and CDR2 ANQGSEA come from the germline V gene. The CDR3 spells CSVWGDKTQRQRF. DNA for the CDR3: TGCAGCGTGTGGGGAGACAAAACCCAGCGCCAGCGTTTT.

This clonotype was counted at least ten times. The chain couples TRBV11-2 to TRBJ2-3; D perhaps matches TRBD1 (6 bases). The germline V gene encodes CDR1 SGHAT and CDR2 FQNNGV. The V and J ends lost 4 bases and 4 bases respectively, with 12 bases between them. The CDR3 consists of 14 residues. The CDR3 here is CASSSPRQADTQYF. The CDR3 DNA is TGTGCCAGCAGCTCGCCCCGACAGGCAGATACGCAGTATTTT.

The rearrangement joins TRBV9 to TRBJ1-4, with TRBD1 matching 8 bases. This CDR3 is 15 amino acids long. Germline V lookup: CDR1 SGDLS, CDR2 YYNGEE. The trim removed 1 base at V and 7 bases at J, leaving 6 bases unmatched. CDR3 DNA sequence: TGTGCCAGCAGCGTACAGGGGGCGCAGGGTGAAAAACTGTTTTTT. It codes for CASSVQGAQGEKLFF.

In the case of this clonotype: As the CDR3 is not closed by the conserved phenylalanine or tryptophan, this likely results from a read error. J is TRBJ1-6 and V is TRBV7-9, with 7 bases lining up with TRBD1. Germline assignment: CDR1 SEHNR and CDR2 FQNEAQ (reference sequence). The V and J ends lost 3 bases and 12 bases, in that order; junction bases with no gene match: 11. CDR3 length equals 15 residues. In DNA form, the CDR3 reads TGTGCCAGCAGCTTTCGAACAGGGGCGATTCAACCCCTCCACCTT. Protein sequence: CASSFRTGAIQPLHL.

This chain links TRBV6-2 or TRBV6-3 with TRBJ2-1; TRBD2 aligns across 9 bases. Germline assignment: CDR1 MNHEY and CDR2 SVGEGT. The CDR3 extends over 15 amino acids. The V gene end was trimmed by 8 bases and the J gene end by 12 bases; junction bases not matched to a gene: 17. Written as DNA, the CDR3 is TGTGCCAGCCACCAGATAGCGGGAGTTGGTCATGGGCAGTTCTTC. As protein: CASHQIAGVGHGQFF.

This clonotype was counted many times. The chain uses TRBV20-1 and TRBJ2-5; unclear D gene. This CDR3 region has 16 residues. CDR1 is DFQATT, CDR2 SNEGSKA, per germline (reference sequence). Trimming took off 0 bases at V and 0 bases at J, with 14 bases between the two ends. CDR3 sequence reads: CSARDSFGPYQETQYF. CDR3 DNA: TGCAGTGCTAGAGATAGTTTCGGTCCGTACCAAGAGACCCAGTACTTC.

This clonotype was recorded many times. The rearrangement joins TRBV5-1 to TRBJ2-3, with D perhaps given as TRBD1 or TRBD2 (5 bases each). The V and J ends lost 7 bases and 3 bases respectively, with 21 bases between them. In germline, CDR1 is SGHRS, CDR2 YFSETQ. The CDR3 spans 16 residues. CDR3 protein: CASGHVGVRKTDTQYF. DNA of the CDR3: TGCGCCAGCGGCCACGTGGGGGTACGGAAAACAGATACGCAGTATTTT.

This clonotype was counted at least ten times. The CDR3 sequence is CASSLNRNTGELFF. In DNA, the CDR3 is TGTGCCAGCAGCTTAAACAGGAACACCGGGGAGCTGTTTTTT. V gene TRBV7-3 combines with J gene TRBJ2-2; no definite D call. V lost 1 base to trimming and J lost 1 base, with 4 bases between them. CDR1 is SGHTA and CDR2 is FQGTGA in the germline V gene. This CDR3 region has 14 residues.